This T cell receptor (beta chain) was identified in a study of cytomegalovirus exposure and HLA in healthy donors. Germline V gives CDR1 LNHDA, CDR2 SQIVND (reference sequence). The CDR3 contains 14 residues. V shed 3 bases and J 10 bases; nucleotides not matched to a gene: 9. Clones were sequenced by immunoSEQ multiplex PCR, and TCRdb holds only the in-frame ones, with some missing. The data show around 160,000 clones, with 91% seen just once and 3% held by the top ten. The V call is TRBV19, the J call TRBJ2-1; 7 bases map to TRBD2. Material: PBMCs. The source of this sequence is a woman between 18 and 30 years old in good health and CMV-seropositive. CDR3 in amino acids: CASSILLAAQEQFF. In DNA form, the CDR3 reads TGTGCCAGTAGTATTCTCCTAGCGGCCCAAGAGCAGTTCTTC.